The following is a T cell receptor (beta chain) sequence with its context. This clone was counted a few times. This clone's antigen is unknown. Base qualities are missing; no much larger clone stands one base away. This sample is drawn from a study of blood T cell repertoires in COVID-19 (dated by TCRdb to 2020 to 2021). Background for the entire study: Collaborator samples came from the United States, Italy and Spain and covered acute and convalescent phases of COVID-19. The prospective study material was composed of cDNA or gDNA derived from T cells, B-cell-depleted T cells, or PBMCs. The samples were drawn from the first 160 participants of the ongoing ImmuneRACE study and from roughly 1,300 subjects provided by 6 global collaborators. Where available, HLA class I and class II types were taken from metadata supplied by the sample provider and were not determined by assay-based typing. Subjects who had been exposed to COVID-19, were actively infected with it, or had recovered from it provided the deeply sampled blood TCRbeta repertoires that made up the dataset. The repertoires were made available in a free public database intended to serve as a resource for research on the immune response to SARS-CoV-2. A de-identified subject ID, COVID-19 status, age in years and sex were almost always included in the sample metadata.

Each collaborating institution followed its own protocols to collect whole blood in K2EDTA tubes. For TCRbeta analysis, collaborator samples were shipped as frozen whole blood, as isolated PBMCs, or as DNA extracted from either sample type. Paper-wide results and their limitations: The amount of clinical and demographic metadata varied by source and participant and was provided uncurated.

TCRbeta CDR3 regions were amplified from genomic DNA using the immunoSEQ Assay, a bias-controlled multiplex PCR. The study's processing was this. The number of nucleated cells in each sample was estimated from the amplification of reference gene primers within the assay. To quantify the absolute abundance of each unique TCRbeta CDR3 rearrangement, sequence reads were collapsed and filtered. For each sample, productive Simpson clonality was calculated as the square root of Simpson's diversity index across productive rearrangements. This immuneACCESS table, as held by TCRdb, lists in-frame sequences with V and J called but not all clones. Of the missing ones, under half trace to an unresolved V gene in checked studies; the others have no known cause. D and trimming were read from the DNA, whereas the V and J calls and clone size are those reported in that table. This sample lists approximately 260,000 clones; roughly 80% were detected once. The top ten hold 12% of the sample.

The germline V gene encodes CDR1 MRHNA and CDR2 SNTAGT. Trimming removed 6 bases from V and 4 bases from J; the gene matches leave 6 bases unexplained. The CDR3 contains 14 residues, cysteine and phenylalanine counted. Of the read, only the CDR3 DNA is kept; its 42 bases are in frame from base 1. The rearranged chain carries TRBV6-4 and TRBJ1-1; 9 nucleotides in the junction match TRBD1. The sequence derives from a woman between 55 and 75 years old with active or convalescent COVID-19. The sample consisted of peripheral blood. For the CDR3, the sequence is CASSGDREGTEAFF. Here is the DNA: TGTGCCAGCAGCGGGGACAGGGAAGGCACTGAAGCTTTCTTT.